These 9 T cell receptor beta chains were all obtained from the same sample, sequenced in a study of T cell clonality in common variable immunodeficiency. TCRdb's copy holds only in-frame clones and misses some; the assay was immunoSEQ multiplex PCR. This record lists 80,000 or so clones, none seen once only, and the top ten clones contain 0.65% to 0.8%. Sequences were obtained from peripheral blood mononuclear cells. These receptors were collected from a person aged 18 to 69 in good health.

This clone has at least ten counts. The CDR3 goes on 3 residues after the read ends, and that part is filled in from the germline J gene. The chain combines TRBV7-9 with TRBJ2-7; TRBD1 aligns across 10 bases. The CDR3 covers 15 residues. With 2 bases clipped from V and 5 bases from J, the junction kept 6 bases outside the gene matches. Germline CDR1 SEHNR, CDR2 FQNEAQ (reference sequence). The CDR3 DNA, read in part, is TGTGCCAGCAGCTTATCGGGACAGGGGACAAACGAG. Protein product: CASSLSGQGTNE. The whole CDR3 protein is CASSLSGQGTNEQYF.

To note about this clone: The read falls 3 residues short of the CDR3 end, and the missing part is taken from the germline J gene. The chain joins TRBV20-1 to TRBJ2-1; the D gene is possibly TRBD2 (6 bases). Germline values: CDR1 DFQATT, CDR2 SNEGSKA (reference sequence). The CDR3 length is 11 residues. V lost 4 bases, J lost 9 bases, and 10 bases lay in between. The DNA read from the CDR3 is TGCAGTGCTACACTAGCCGTTGAG. It encodes CSATLAVE. The full CDR3 reads CSATLAVEQFF.

This clone was observed many times. The read gets to within 3 residues of the CDR3 end, and the germline J gene fills in the rest. The rearrangement joins TRBV6-2 or TRBV6-3 to TRBJ1-1; 10 positions agree with TRBD1. V trimming: 5 bases; J trimming: 1 base; junction bases outside the gene matches: 7. From germline, CDR1 is MNHEY and CDR2 SVGEGT. This CDR3 contains 16 residues. The sequenced part of the CDR3 DNA is TGTGCCAGCAGTACGCGGGACAGGGGTAGGAACACTGAA. Translated, it gives CASSTRDRGRNTE. The CDR3 in its entirety is CASSTRDRGRNTEAFF.

Many counts were recorded for this clone. The read falls 3 residues short of the CDR3 end, and the missing part is taken from the germline J gene. The chain carries TRBV19 and TRBJ2-7, with 7 bases lining up with TRBD1. The V gene's germline CDR1 is LNHDA and CDR2 SQIVND (reference sequence). The CDR3 totals 13 residues. With V trimmed by 4 bases and J by 4 bases, 4 bases remained unmatched. The CDR3 sequence is CASSTARGYEQYF. Partial CDR3 DNA: TGTGCCAGTAGTACAGCCAGGGGGTACGAG. The variable domain in full, completed from reference TRBV19 and TRBJ2-7, reads DGGITQSPKYLFRKEGQNVTLSCEQNLNHDAMYWYRQDPGQGLRLIYYSQIVNDFQKGDIAEGYSVSREKKESFPLTVTSAQKNPTAFYLCASSTARGYEQYFGPGTRLTVT.

There are many counts of this clone. Mismatch with germline at one junction end may stem from a read error. The CDR3 goes on 3 residues after the read ends, and that part is filled in from the germline J gene. The V gene is TRBV29-1, the J gene TRBJ1-1, with TRBD1 matching over 7 bases. CDR3 length: 13 residues. CDR1 and CDR2 (germline): SQVTM, ANQGSEA. The CDR3 DNA, read in part, is TGCAGCGTCGAAGGGGGCATGAACACTGAA. It encodes CSVEGGMNTE. The entire CDR3 protein is CSVEGGMNTEAFF.

This clone was seen many times. The CDR3 goes on 3 residues after the read ends, and that part is filled in from the germline J gene. The gene calls are TRBV10-1 and TRBJ2-2; 13 positions agree with TRBD2. Germline V gene data show CDR1 as WNHNN and CDR2 as SYGVQD (reference sequence). The CDR3 is 15 residues long. The ends lost 3 bases at V and 6 bases at J; junction bases unmatched: 1. The part of the CDR3 DNA that was read is TGCGCCAGCAGTGAACTAGCGGGAGGGGCCGGGGAG. Residues: CASSELAGGAGE. The full CDR3 sequence reads CASSELAGGAGELFF.

This clone was seen at least ten times. Partial CDR3 DNA: TGTGCCAGCAGCCGACAGGGGGGAAACACTGAA. It encodes CASSRQGGNTE. The whole CDR3 protein reads CASSRQGGNTEAFF. V usage is TRBV7-8 and J usage is TRBJ1-1; 9 bases fit TRBD1. The read stops 3 residues short of the end of the CDR3; the missing end is completed from the germline J gene. Unmatched junction bases numbered 3, after V lost 5 bases and J lost 2 bases. The CDR3 length is 14 residues. CDR1 is SGHVS and CDR2 is FQNEAQ in the germline V gene.

This clone was detected many times. Read sequence stops 3 residues before the CDR3 end, and the germline J gene provides the missing end. This chain joins TRBV19 and TRBJ1-2; D gene ambiguous. Germline loops: CDR1 LNHDA, CDR2 SQIVND (reference sequence). This CDR3 has 11 residues. CDR3 amino acids: CASSQGSGYTF. The part of the CDR3 DNA that was read is TGTGCCAGTAGTCAAGGGTCCGGC.

The sample holds many counts of this clone. The read terminates 3 residues ahead of where the CDR3 ends, so the germline J gene completes it. J is TRBJ2-2 and V is TRBV2; 9 bases fit TRBD2. V trimming: 7 bases; J trimming: 4 bases; junction bases outside the gene matches: 7. CDR3 size: 15 residues. Germline CDR1 is SNHLY and CDR2 is FYNNEI. Incomplete CDR3 DNA: TGTGCCAGCAAGGTTAGGACTAGCGCCACCGGGGAG. It encodes CASKVRTSATGE. The full CDR3 protein reads CASKVRTSATGELFF.